What follows describes a single T cell receptor (beta chain). Original processing notes: For nucleated cells, counts were estimated from reference gene primer amplification. TCRdb's table, derived via immunoSEQ multiplex PCR, lists solely in-frame clones and lacks some. That table gives V, J and clone size, and the DNA gave D and trimming. The sample lists 150,000 to 200,000 clones; 85% to 90% were seen once. The data stem from a study of blood T cell repertoires in COVID-19. Study overall: Acute-phase and convalescent COVID-19 samples originated in the United States, Italy and Spain. Sources were T cells, B-cell-depleted T cells, or PBMCs; the material itself was cDNA or gDNA.

The CDR3 totals 19 residues. V trimming: 5 bases; J trimming: 4 bases; junction bases outside the gene matches: 16. CDR1 is LGHNA and CDR2 is YSLEER in the germline V gene. The V and J genes are TRBV4-3 and TRBJ2-7, with 14 bases that match TRBD2. The sequenced material came from peripheral blood. This clonotype originated in a woman aged 18-29 years who had recovered from COVID-19. The CDR3 sequence: CASSDRGTSGRKRSYEQYV. The CDR3 region has the DNA TGCGCCAGCAGCGATAGAGGGACTAGCGGGAGAAAGAGATCTTACGAGCAGTACGTC.